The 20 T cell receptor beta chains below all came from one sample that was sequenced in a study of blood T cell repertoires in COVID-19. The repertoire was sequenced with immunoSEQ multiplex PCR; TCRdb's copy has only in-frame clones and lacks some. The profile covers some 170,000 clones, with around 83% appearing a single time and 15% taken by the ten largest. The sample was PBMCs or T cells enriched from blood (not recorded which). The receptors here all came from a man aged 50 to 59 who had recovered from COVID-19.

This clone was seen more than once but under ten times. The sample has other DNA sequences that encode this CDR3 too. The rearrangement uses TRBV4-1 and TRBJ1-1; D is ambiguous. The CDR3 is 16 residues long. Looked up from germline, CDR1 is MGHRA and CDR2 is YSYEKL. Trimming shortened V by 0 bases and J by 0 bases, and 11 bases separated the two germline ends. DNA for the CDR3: TGCGCCAGCAGCCAAGATTGGGCAGGAATGAACACTGAAGCTTTCTTT. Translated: CASSQDWAGMNTEAFF.

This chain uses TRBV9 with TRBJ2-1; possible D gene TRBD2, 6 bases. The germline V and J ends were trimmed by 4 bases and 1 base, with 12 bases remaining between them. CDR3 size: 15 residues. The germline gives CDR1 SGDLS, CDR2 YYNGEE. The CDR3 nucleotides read TGTGCCAGCAGCTCGGGTGGGGGGTCCTACAATGAGCAGTTCTTC. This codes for CASSSGGGSYNEQFF.

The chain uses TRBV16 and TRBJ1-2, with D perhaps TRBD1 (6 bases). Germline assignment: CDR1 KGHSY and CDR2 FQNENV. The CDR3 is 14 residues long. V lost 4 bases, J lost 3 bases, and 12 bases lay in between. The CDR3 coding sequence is TGTGCCAGCAGCCCGGACAGAGTTTACTATGGCTACACCTTC. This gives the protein CASSPDRVYYGYTF.

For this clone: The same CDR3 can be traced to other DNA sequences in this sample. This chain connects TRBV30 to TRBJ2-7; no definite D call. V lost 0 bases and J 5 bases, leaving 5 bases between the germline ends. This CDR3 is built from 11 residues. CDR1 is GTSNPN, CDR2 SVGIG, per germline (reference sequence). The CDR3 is CAWSVLDEQYF. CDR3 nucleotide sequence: TGTGCCTGGAGTGTACTGGACGAGCAGTACTTC.

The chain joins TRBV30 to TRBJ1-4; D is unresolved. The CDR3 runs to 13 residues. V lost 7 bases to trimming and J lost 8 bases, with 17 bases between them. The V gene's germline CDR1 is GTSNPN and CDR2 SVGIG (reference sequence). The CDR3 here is CAFGLITGEKLFF. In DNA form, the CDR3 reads TGTGCCTTCGGACTGATCACGGGAGAAAAACTGTTTTTT. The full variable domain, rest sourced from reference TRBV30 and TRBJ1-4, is SQTIHQWPATLVQPVGSPLSLECTVEGTSNPNLYWYRQAAGRGLQLLFYSVGIGQISSEVPQNLSASRPQDRQFILSSKKLLLSDSGFYLCAFGLITGEKLFFGSGTQLSVL.

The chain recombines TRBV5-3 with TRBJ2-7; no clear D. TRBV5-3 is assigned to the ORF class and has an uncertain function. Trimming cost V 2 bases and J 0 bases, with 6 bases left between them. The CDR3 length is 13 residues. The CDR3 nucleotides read TGTGCCAGAAGCTTCATCCACTCCTACGAGCAGTACTTC. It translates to CARSFIHSYEQYF.

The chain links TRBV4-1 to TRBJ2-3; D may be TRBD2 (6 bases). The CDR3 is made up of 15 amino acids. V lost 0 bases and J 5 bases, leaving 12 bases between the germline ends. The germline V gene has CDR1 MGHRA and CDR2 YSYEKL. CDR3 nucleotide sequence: TGCGCCAGCAGCCAAGAAACTAGCCCGCAAGATACGCAGTATTTT. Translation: CASSQETSPQDTQYF.

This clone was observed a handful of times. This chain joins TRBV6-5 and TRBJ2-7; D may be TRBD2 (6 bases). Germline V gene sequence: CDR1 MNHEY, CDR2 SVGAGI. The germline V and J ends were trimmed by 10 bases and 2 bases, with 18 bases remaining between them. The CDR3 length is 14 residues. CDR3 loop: CATLLGGAPYEQYF. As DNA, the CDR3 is TGTGCCACCCTTCTGGGGGGAGCACCCTACGAGCAGTACTTC.

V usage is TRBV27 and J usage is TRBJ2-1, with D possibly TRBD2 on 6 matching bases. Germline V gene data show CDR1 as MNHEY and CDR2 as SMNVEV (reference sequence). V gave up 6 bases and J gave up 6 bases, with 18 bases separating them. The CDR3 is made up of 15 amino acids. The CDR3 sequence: CASSLRRGGGNEQFF. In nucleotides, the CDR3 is TGTGCCAGCAGCCTCCGGAGGGGTGGTGGCAATGAGCAGTTCTTC.

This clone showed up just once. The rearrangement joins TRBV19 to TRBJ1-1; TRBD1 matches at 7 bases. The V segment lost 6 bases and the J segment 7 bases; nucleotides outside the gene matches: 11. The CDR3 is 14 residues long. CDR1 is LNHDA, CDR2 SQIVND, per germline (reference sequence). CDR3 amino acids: CASRSTGPALEAFF. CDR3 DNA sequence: TGTGCCAGTAGGTCGACAGGGCCAGCTCTTGAAGCTTTCTTT.

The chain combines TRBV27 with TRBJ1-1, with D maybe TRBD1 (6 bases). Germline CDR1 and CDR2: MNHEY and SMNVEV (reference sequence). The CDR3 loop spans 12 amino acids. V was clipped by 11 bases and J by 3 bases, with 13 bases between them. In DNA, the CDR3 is TGTGCCTGCGGACAGAGGTACACTGAAGCTTTCTTT. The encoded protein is CACGQRYTEAFF.

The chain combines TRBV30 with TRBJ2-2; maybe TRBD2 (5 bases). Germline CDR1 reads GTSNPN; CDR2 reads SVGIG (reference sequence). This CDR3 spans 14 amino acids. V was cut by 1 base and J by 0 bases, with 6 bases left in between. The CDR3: CAWSGGPNTGELFF. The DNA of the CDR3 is TGTGCCTGGAGTGGAGGGCCGAACACCGGGGAGCTGTTTTTT.

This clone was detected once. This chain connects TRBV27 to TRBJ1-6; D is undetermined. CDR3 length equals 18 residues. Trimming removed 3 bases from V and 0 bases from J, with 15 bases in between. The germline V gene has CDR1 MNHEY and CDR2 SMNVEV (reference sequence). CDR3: CASSFRVSASSYNSPLHF. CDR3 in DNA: TGTGCCAGCAGTTTCCGTGTGAGTGCGAGCTCCTATAATTCACCCCTCCACTTT.

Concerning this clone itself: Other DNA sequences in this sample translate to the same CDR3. The CDR3 loop reads CASSVRAIGNTIYF. CDR3 sequence (DNA): TGTGCCAGCAGCGTGAGGGCAATAGGAAACACCATATATTTT. The J gene is TRBJ1-3, the V gene TRBV9; no clear D. Germline V gives CDR1 SGDLS, CDR2 YYNGEE. V was clipped by 2 bases and J by 4 bases, with 10 bases between them. This CDR3 comprises 14 residues.

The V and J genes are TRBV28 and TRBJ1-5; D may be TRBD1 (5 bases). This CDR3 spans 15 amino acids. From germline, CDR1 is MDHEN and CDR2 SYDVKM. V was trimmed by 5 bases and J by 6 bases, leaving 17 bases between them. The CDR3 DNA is TGTGCCAGCAGTCTGATAAACGGGGGAAGTCAGCCCCAGCATTTT. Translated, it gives CASSLINGGSQPQHF.

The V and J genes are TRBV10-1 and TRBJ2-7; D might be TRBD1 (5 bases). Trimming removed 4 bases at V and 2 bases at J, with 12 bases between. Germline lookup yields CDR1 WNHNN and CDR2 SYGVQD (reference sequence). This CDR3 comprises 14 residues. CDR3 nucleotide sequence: TGCGCCAGCAGTGCCCCAGGGAAGCCCTACGAGCAGTACTTC. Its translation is CASSAPGKPYEQYF.

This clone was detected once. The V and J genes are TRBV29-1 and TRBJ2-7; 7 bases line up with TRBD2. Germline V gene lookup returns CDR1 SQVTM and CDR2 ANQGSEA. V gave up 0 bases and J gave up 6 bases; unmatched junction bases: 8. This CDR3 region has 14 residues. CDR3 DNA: TGCAGCGTTGAAGATCCCGGATCGGGGGGCGAGCAGTACTTC. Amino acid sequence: CSVEDPGSGGEQYF.

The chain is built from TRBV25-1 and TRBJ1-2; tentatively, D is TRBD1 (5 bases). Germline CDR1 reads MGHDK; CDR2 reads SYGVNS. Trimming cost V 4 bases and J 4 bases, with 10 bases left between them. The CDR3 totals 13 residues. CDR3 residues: CASSAGGGYGYTF. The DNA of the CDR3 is TGTGCCAGCAGTGCGGGGGGAGGCTATGGCTACACCTTC.

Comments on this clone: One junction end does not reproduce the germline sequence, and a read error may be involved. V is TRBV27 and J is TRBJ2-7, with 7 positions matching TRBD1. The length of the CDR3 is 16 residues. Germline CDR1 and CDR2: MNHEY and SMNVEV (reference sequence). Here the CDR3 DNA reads TGTGCCAGCAGTTCCTGGGAGTGGGGACAGCCCGGTTTACAGCACTTC. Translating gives CASSSWEWGQPGLQHF.

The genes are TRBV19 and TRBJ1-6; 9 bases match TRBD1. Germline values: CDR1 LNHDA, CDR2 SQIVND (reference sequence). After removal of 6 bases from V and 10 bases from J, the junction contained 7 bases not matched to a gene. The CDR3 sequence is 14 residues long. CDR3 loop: CASRNRGQGSPLHF. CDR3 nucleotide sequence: TGTGCCAGTAGAAACAGGGGGCAAGGATCACCCCTCCACTTT.